The 25 T cell receptor beta chains below were found in one sample sequenced in a study of blood T cell repertoires in COVID-19. Clones were sequenced by immunoSEQ multiplex PCR, and TCRdb holds only the in-frame ones, with some missing. Of approximately 300,000 clones listed, 70% to 90% were seen once; the top ten hold about 6.8%. Source material: peripheral blood. The origin of the receptors is a man in his late teens or twenties who had recovered from COVID-19.

The chain links TRBV5-8 to TRBJ2-1; maybe TRBD2 (5 bases). Germline lookup yields CDR1 SGHTS and CDR2 YDEGEE. The germline V and J ends were trimmed by 8 bases and 9 bases, with 15 bases remaining between them. The CDR3 loop spans 12 amino acids. CDR3 sequence reads: CASNTRSREQFF. The CDR3 DNA reads as TGTGCCAGTAATACTAGGTCGCGTGAGCAGTTCTTC.

The chain combines TRBV5-6 with TRBJ2-7, with 8 bases lining up with TRBD1. V shed 0 bases, J shed 0 bases, and the junction held 5 bases outside the gene matches. The CDR3 has 16 amino acids. CDR1 and CDR2 from the germline V gene are SGHDT and YYEEEE. The CDR3: CASSLAPTGGSYEQYF. CDR3 nucleotides: TGTGCCAGCAGCTTGGCCCCCACAGGGGGCTCCTACGAGCAGTACTTC.

V and J are TRBV4-3 and TRBJ1-2; D gene ambiguous. The CDR3 consists of 14 residues. Germline V gene lookup returns CDR1 LGHNA and CDR2 YSLEER. Trimming took off 0 bases at V and 8 bases at J, with 13 bases between the two ends. CDR3: CASSQETLGRGYTF. The CDR3 DNA reads TGCGCCAGCAGCCAAGAAACGCTGGGGAGGGGCTACACCTTC.

V is TRBV27 and J is TRBJ2-1; 8 nucleotides match TRBD2. CDR3 length: 15 residues. Looked up from germline, CDR1 is MNHEY and CDR2 is SMNVEV (reference sequence). V dropped 5 bases and J dropped 6; count of bases not matched to a gene: 9. CDR3 residues: CASSPLAGPLNEQFF. The CDR3 region has the DNA TGTGCCAGCAGTCCTCTAGCGGGCCCCCTCAATGAGCAGTTCTTC.

The rearrangement uses TRBV5-1 and TRBJ2-7; 8 bases agree with TRBD1. Germline assignment: CDR1 SGHRS and CDR2 YFSETQ. The length of the CDR3 is 14 residues. Losses at the gene ends were 5 bases for V and 0 bases for J; bases not matched to a gene: 4. Here the CDR3 reads CASRGQGSSYEQYF. The CDR3 region has the DNA TGCGCCAGCAGAGGACAGGGTTCCTCCTACGAGCAGTACTTC. Supplemented by reference TRBV5-1 and TRBJ2-7, the full variable domain reads KAGVTQTPRYLIKTRGQQVTLSCSPISGHRSVSWYQQTPGQGLQFLFEYFSETQRNKGNFPGRFSGRQFSNSRSEMNVSTLELGDSALYLCASRGQGSSYEQYFGPGTRLTVT.

The V call is TRBV6-5, the J call TRBJ1-2, with no clear D. V was shortened by 6 bases and J by 8 bases, with 16 bases between the two germline ends. Germline V lookup: CDR1 MNHEY, CDR2 SVGAGI. There are 13 residues in the CDR3. The chain's CDR3 is CASRTPGSGGYTF. In DNA form, the CDR3 reads TGTGCCAGCAGAACGCCCGGCAGCGGGGGCTACACCTTC.

The chain joins TRBV12-5 to TRBJ2-7; a weak D match, TRBD1 (5 bases). V lost 0 bases and J 5 bases, leaving 8 bases between the germline ends. CDR1 and CDR2 from the germline V gene are LGHNT and FRNRAP. This CDR3 is 13 amino acids long. CDR3 protein: CASGLVLRDEQYF. The DNA for the CDR3 is TGTGCTAGTGGTTTGGTACTCAGGGACGAGCAGTACTTC.

J is TRBJ2-7 and V is TRBV5-1; 9 bases line up with TRBD2. V gave up 7 bases and J gave up 5 bases; unmatched junction bases: 13. Germline V gene sequence: CDR1 SGHRS, CDR2 YFSETQ. This CDR3 region has 15 residues. DNA of the CDR3: TGCGCCAGCTGCTGCCAAGCCGGGACTAGCAACGAGCAGTACTTC. Its protein product is CASCCQAGTSNEQYF.

The V call is TRBV19, the J call TRBJ2-2; possible D gene TRBD1, 6 bases. Germline V gene sequence: CDR1 LNHDA, CDR2 SQIVND (reference sequence). V was cut by 8 bases and J by 3 bases, with 13 bases left in between. There are 14 residues in the CDR3. CDR3 nucleotide sequence: TGTGCCAGTCGTACAGGGATCGACACCGGGGAGCTGTTTTTT. Translating gives CASRTGIDTGELFF.

The V and J genes are TRBV7-6 and TRBJ2-2, with a tentative D call TRBD1 (6 bases). V gave up 2 bases and J gave up 1 base, with 8 bases separating them. Germline CDR1 is SGHVS and CDR2 is FNYEAQ. The CDR3 contains 15 residues. The CDR3 coding sequence is TGTGCCAGCAGCTTAATGGGACAGAACACCGGGGAGCTGTTTTTT. Translated: CASSLMGQNTGELFF.

V and J are TRBV7-2 and TRBJ2-2; a possible D gene is TRBD1 (6 bases). Trimming took 7 bases from V and 0 from J, leaving 15 bases between them. The CDR3 totals 16 residues. CDR1 is SGHTA and CDR2 is FQGNSA in the germline V gene. CDR3 loop: CASNKRQASNTGELFF. As DNA, the CDR3 is TGTGCCAGCAACAAGAGACAGGCGTCGAACACCGGGGAGCTGTTTTTT.

The chain carries TRBV7-9 and TRBJ2-3, with TRBD2 matching over 11 bases. CDR3 length equals 16 residues. Germline loops: CDR1 SEHNR, CDR2 FQNEAQ (reference sequence). With V trimmed by 3 bases and J by 4 bases, 6 bases remained unmatched. CDR3: CASSFVLAGVADTQYF. The CDR3 bases are TGTGCCAGCAGCTTCGTACTAGCGGGAGTTGCAGATACGCAGTATTTT.

This clone was detected only a few times. The chain uses TRBV28 and TRBJ1-2; 7 nucleotides agree with TRBD1. Germline CDR1 MDHEN, CDR2 SYDVKM. This CDR3 is built from 14 residues. The V gene end was trimmed by 5 bases and the J gene end by 2 bases; junction bases not matched to a gene: 5. Here the CDR3 reads CASSPVGQNYGYTF. Here the CDR3 DNA reads TGTGCCAGCAGTCCGGTGGGACAGAACTATGGCTACACCTTC.

This chain connects TRBV19 to TRBJ1-1; 7 bases are a match to TRBD1. Germline CDR1 LNHDA, CDR2 SQIVND (reference sequence). The ends lost 3 bases at V and 7 bases at J; junction bases unmatched: 5. The CDR3 is made up of 13 amino acids. The CDR3 loop is CASSIGGTDEAFF. The CDR3 DNA sequence: TGTGCCAGTAGTATTGGAGGGACAGATGAAGCTTTCTTT.

The V and J genes are TRBV6-5 and TRBJ2-4, with D possibly TRBD2 on 6 matching bases. Per germline, CDR1 MNHEY and CDR2 SVGAGI. This CDR3 has 15 amino acids. V was shortened by 6 bases and J by 8 bases, with 20 bases between the two germline ends. CDR3 protein: CASSRSAEGGDIQYF. The CDR3 DNA follows: TGTGCCAGCAGCCGATCCGCGGAGGGTGGTGACATTCAGTACTTC.

With respect to this clone: Other DNA sequences in this specimen translate into the identical CDR3. The genes are TRBV15 and TRBJ2-3; D is possibly TRBD2 (6 bases). This CDR3 is 15 amino acids long. Germline V gene data show CDR1 as LNHNV and CDR2 as YYDKDF (reference sequence). V shed 1 base and J shed 1 base, with 9 bases lying between them. This CDR3 reads CATSRAGEGTDTQYF. CDR3 coding DNA: TGTGCCACCAGCAGAGCGGGAGAGGGCACAGATACGCAGTATTTT.

As DNA, the CDR3 is TGTGCCAGCAGCCTAGGGGCTATACCGACGAGGGAGCAGTACTTC. Residues: CASSLGAIPTREQYF. V usage is TRBV21-1 and J usage is TRBJ2-7; the table assigns TRBD1, which was not confirmed against the DNA. TRBV21-1 is annotated as a pseudogene. This CDR3 spans 15 amino acids.

This chain uses TRBV7-2 with TRBJ1-4; perhaps TRBD1 as D (6 bases). The V gene's germline CDR1 is SGHTA and CDR2 FQGNSA. Deletions cut 3 bases from V and 0 bases from J, with 11 bases between. The CDR3 runs to 16 residues. The CDR3 DNA sequence: TGTGCCAGCAGCTTCGGACAGCCTTCAACTAATGAAAAACTGTTTTTT. Translating it yields CASSFGQPSTNEKLFF. The whole variable domain, remainder taken from reference TRBV7-2 and TRBJ1-4, is GAGVSQSPSNKVTEKGKDVELRCDPISGHTALYWYRQSLGQGLEFLIYFQGNSAPDKSGLPSDRFSAERTGGSVSTLTIQRTQQEDSAVYLCASSFGQPSTNEKLFFGSGTQLSVL.

V and J are TRBV3-1 (or the pseudogene TRBV3-2) and TRBJ1-2; D might be TRBD1 (5 bases). Germline V gene lookup returns CDR1 LGHDT and CDR2 YNNKEL (reference sequence). The CDR3 loop spans 15 amino acids. The V end was cut by 3 bases, the J end by 5 bases, with 16 bases between. CDR3 DNA: TGTGCCAGCAGCCAGGCGGGACCTAGATCTTATGGCTACACCTTC. This sequence encodes CASSQAGPRSYGYTF.

V is TRBV18 and J is TRBJ1-1; D call uncertain. The CDR3 length is 14 residues. Trimming stripped 3 bases from V and 5 bases from J, with 13 bases between. The germline gives CDR1 KGHSH, CDR2 LQKENI. This CDR3 is CASSPTTTRTEAFF. CDR3 DNA: TGTGCCAGCTCACCGACTACAACTAGGACTGAAGCTTTCTTT.

The rearrangement links TRBV5-6 to TRBJ2-7, with 9 nucleotides matching TRBD1. The V and J ends lost 4 bases and 5 bases, in that order; junction bases with no gene match: 10. The germline gives CDR1 SGHDT, CDR2 YYEEEE. The CDR3 is 15 amino acids. CDR3 coding DNA: TGTGCCAGCAGCCTGACCGGGACAGGGAGGAACGAGCAGTACTTC. This sequence encodes CASSLTGTGRNEQYF.

The rearrangement uses TRBV29-1 and TRBJ1-1; D might be TRBD1 (5 bases). Germline V gene sequence: CDR1 SQVTM, CDR2 ANQGSEA. Trimming shortened V by 4 bases and J by 8 bases, and 8 bases separated the two germline ends. CDR3 length equals 10 residues. CDR3 nucleotide sequence: TGCAGCGTTGCGACAGCCGAAGCTTTCTTT. This encodes CSVATAEAFF.

V usage is TRBV25-1 and J usage is TRBJ2-7, with 13 bases identical to TRBD2. This CDR3 region has 15 residues. Germline CDR1 MGHDK, CDR2 SYGVNS. The J segment lost 4 bases and the V segment lost 2 bases, leaving 2 bases of the junction unmatched. CDR3 DNA sequence: TGTGCCAGCAGTGAACGGGGACTAGCGGGGTACGAGCAGTACTTC. This translates into CASSERGLAGYEQYF.

The V gene is TRBV27, the J gene TRBJ2-1, with D unclear. The germline V and J ends were trimmed by 0 bases and 8 bases, with 8 bases remaining between them. Per the germline V gene, CDR1 is MNHEY and CDR2 is SMNVEV (reference sequence). This CDR3 spans 13 amino acids. CDR3 residues: CASSLSNNDEQFF. The CDR3 DNA sequence: TGTGCCAGCAGTTTATCGAACAACGATGAGCAGTTCTTC.

V and J are TRBV2 and TRBJ1-1, with 7 bases lining up with TRBD1. With V trimmed by 1 base and J by 9 bases, 5 bases remained unmatched. The V gene's germline CDR1 is SNHLY and CDR2 FYNNEI. This CDR3 comprises 13 residues. CDR3 loop: CASSEEVTGQAFF. The CDR3 region has the DNA TGTGCCAGCAGTGAAGAGGTGACAGGGCAAGCTTTCTTT.